This T cell receptor beta chain is drawn from a study of blood T cell repertoires in COVID-19 (dated by TCRdb to 2020 to 2022). In terms of the full investigation: The collaborator samples originated in the United States, Italy and Spain and spanned the acute and convalescent phases of COVID-19. The material from the prospective study consisted of cDNA or gDNA derived from T cells, B-cell-depleted T cells, or PBMCs. The dataset comprised deeply sampled blood TCRbeta repertoires from subjects exposed to, actively infected with, or recovered from COVID-19. The samples were drawn from two sources: the first 160 participants of the ongoing ImmuneRACE study, and 950 to 1,500 subjects contributed by 6 global collaborators. HLA class I and class II types, where available, came from metadata supplied by the sample provider rather than from assay-based typing. A freely available public database, intended as a resource for researchers studying the immune response to SARS-CoV-2, is where the repertoires were released. Sample metadata almost always included a de-identified subject ID, COVID-19 status, age in years and sex.

The immunoSEQ Assay, a bias-controlled multiplex PCR, was used to amplify TCRbeta CDR3 regions from genomic DNA. As for the authors' bioinformatics: Within the assay, amplification of reference gene primers was used to estimate how many nucleated cells each sample contained. Sequence reads were collapsed and filtered to measure the absolute abundance of every unique TCRbeta CDR3 rearrangement. For each sample, productive Simpson clonality was calculated by taking the square root of Simpson's diversity index across productive rearrangements. The table comes from immuneACCESS by way of TCRdb, which keeps in-frame sequences with V and J called. Part of the clones is missing from these tables; in studies checked, under half for an unresolved V gene and the rest for unknown reasons. V and J calls plus clone size are reproduced from that table; the DNA served to infer D and trimming. The sample table contains around 190,000 clones; only one count was recorded for roughly 86% of them. The top ten clonotypes cover 5.6% of the sample.

What the research found in general, with its limitations: The quantity of clinical and demographic metadata differed by source and by participant and was supplied without curation.

Enrolling through a virtual design, the prospective study's participants ranged in age from about 18 to 89 years and lived across more than 20 United States geographic areas. In the prospective study, cohorts were assigned on the basis of participant-reported clinical history obtained from a screening survey and a study questionnaire. In the prospective study, whole blood, serum and a nasopharyngeal or oropharyngeal swab were collected from each participant by mobile phlebotomists. Prospective study participants could optionally give additional blood draws and questionnaires over an approximately two-month period. Before DNA extraction, blood samples from the prospective study were shipped at room temperature or frozen. The cysteine opens and the phenylalanine closes a CDR3 of 16 amino acids. CDR3 DNA is the only sequence kept; it has 48 bases, read in frame from the first base. The V end gives up 0 bases and the J end 8 bases, leaving 9 bases in the junction not matched to a gene. Taken from the germline V gene (reference sequence), the CDR1 and CDR2 loops are PRHDT and FYEKMQ.

Turning to this clone: It has no known antigen specificity. Base qualities are not provided; no much larger clone lies one nucleotide away.

The receptor was derived from a man aged 40-50 years with acute COVID-19. Specimen: PBMCs or T cells enriched from blood (not recorded which). This chain joins TRBV13 to TRBJ1-4; TRBD1 agrees with 7 junctional bases. Here is the DNA: TGTGCCAGCAGCTTAGGCCTCAGGGGGGAAGAAGAAAAACTGTTTTTT. The encoded protein is CASSLGLRGEEEKLFF.